A single sample is the source of the 18 T cell receptor beta chains below, sequenced in a study of cytotoxic CD8 clonotypes in ibrutinib-treated CLL. Repertoires were generated with immunoSEQ multiplex PCR, while TCRdb's copy carries only in-frame clones and drops some. Counted here are approximately 53,000 clones, around four fifths occurring once; the ten biggest clones make up roughly 20%. Here the sequenced sample was PBMCs, taken after 24 months of ibrutinib treatment. Source of these receptors: a human donor with chronic lymphocytic leukemia.

This chain joins TRBV7-3 and TRBJ2-3; 10 nucleotides agree with TRBD2. J gave up 6 bases and V 5 bases, and 2 bases lay outside the gene matches. Germline assignment: CDR1 SGHTA and CDR2 FQGTGA. This CDR3 region has 13 residues. CDR3 DNA sequence: TGTGCCAGCAGCAGGGGACTAGCGGATACGCAGTATTTT. Its translation: CASSRGLADTQYF.

This rearrangement joins TRBV6-1 to TRBJ1-5; D remains unclear. The CDR3 covers 12 residues. Germline CDR1 reads MNHNS; CDR2 reads SASEGT. With 3 bases removed from V and 7 bases from J, the gap between germline ends came to 7 bases. The DNA for the CDR3 is TGTGCCAGCAGTGAGGGTAGGCAGCCCCAGCATTTT. Translated: CASSEGRQPQHF.

This clone showed up just a few times. The chain has TRBV2 and TRBJ1-2, with TRBD1 as a possible D gene (6 bases). The CDR3 runs to 17 residues. Trimming removed 6 bases from V and 4 bases from J, with 24 bases in between. Per germline, CDR1 SNHLY and CDR2 FYNNEI. CDR3 sequence: CASSALATGPGSYGYTF. The CDR3 DNA reads as TGTGCCAGCAGCGCCCTGGCAACAGGGCCCGGAAGCTATGGCTACACCTTC.

In its sample, this clone was seen a few times. CDR3 nucleotides: TGTGCCAGCAGAGAGGGAAGGGAAAACACCATATATTTT. Encoded protein: CASREGRENTIYF. V usage is TRBV27 and J usage is TRBJ1-3; D unclear. Germline V CDR1 and CDR2: MNHEY, SMNVEV (reference sequence). V gave up 6 bases and J gave up 6 bases, with 12 bases separating them. The CDR3 is 13 residues long.

The chain carries TRBV28 and TRBJ1-4, with 11 bases identical to TRBD1. Germline CDR1 is MDHEN and CDR2 is SYDVKM. The trim removed 5 bases at V and 1 base at J, leaving 9 bases unmatched. The CDR3 is made up of 18 amino acids. CDR3 region: CASSPAGTGGGTNEKLFF. The CDR3 coding sequence is TGTGCCAGCAGTCCCGCCGGGACAGGGGGGGGAACTAATGAAAAACTGTTTTTT.

By frequency in the sample, this clone is medium-sized. The chain recombines TRBV10-3 with TRBJ1-1; TRBD1 matches 7 bases. The length of the CDR3 is 14 residues. Germline CDR1 reads ENHRY; CDR2 reads SYGVKD. After removal of 7 bases from V and 1 base from J, the junction contained 6 bases not matched to a gene. This CDR3 reads CAITTGTENTEAFF. The CDR3 bases are TGTGCCATCACAACCGGGACAGAGAACACTGAAGCTTTCTTT.

The V gene is TRBV2, the J gene TRBJ1-3; D may be TRBD1 (5 bases). Trimming cost V 7 bases and J 4 bases, with 14 bases left between them. The CDR3 is 14 residues long. The germline CDR1 and CDR2 sequences are SNHLY and FYNNEI. The CDR3 is CASTPQGLGNTIYF. The CDR3 DNA reads as TGTGCCAGCACTCCCCAGGGTTTGGGAAACACCATATATTTT.

The chain recombines TRBV19 with TRBJ2-2; perhaps TRBD2 as D (6 bases). V shed 5 bases and J shed 1 base, with 8 bases lying between them. Germline CDR1 LNHDA, CDR2 SQIVND (reference sequence). This CDR3 has 14 residues. CDR3 region: CASSVEGNTGELFF. The CDR3, as DNA: TGTGCCAGTAGTGTGGAGGGGAACACCGGGGAGCTGTTTTTT.

The chain couples TRBV2 to TRBJ1-5, with no clear D. Per the germline V gene, CDR1 is SNHLY and CDR2 is FYNNEI. The CDR3 sequence is 13 residues long. Trimming shortened V by 4 bases and J by 4 bases, and 8 bases separated the two germline ends. The CDR3 sequence: CASSVGRNQPQHF. The DNA of the CDR3 is TGTGCCAGCAGTGTGGGCAGGAATCAGCCCCAGCATTTT.

Here the CDR3 reads CATSRGGGETQYF. The DNA of the CDR3 is TGTGCCACCAGCAGAGGGGGGGGAGAGACCCAGTACTTC. The chain combines TRBV15 with TRBJ2-5; 7 bases match TRBD2. CDR1 and CDR2 from the germline V gene are LNHNV and YYDKDF (reference sequence). Unmatched junction bases numbered 0, after V lost 1 base and J lost 4 bases. The CDR3 runs to 13 residues.

This rearrangement joins TRBV6-5 to TRBJ2-3; 9 nucleotides agree with TRBD2. Germline values: CDR1 MNHEY, CDR2 SVGAGI. The CDR3 is made up of 14 amino acids. Unmatched junction bases numbered 9, after V lost 8 bases and J lost 6 bases. This CDR3 is CASYPSGRQDTQYF. The CDR3, as DNA: TGTGCCAGCTATCCAAGCGGGAGGCAGGATACGCAGTATTTT.

The chain uses TRBV27 and TRBJ2-2; 15 bases match TRBD2. The germline CDR1 and CDR2 sequences are MNHEY and SMNVEV (reference sequence). The CDR3 contains 19 residues. The V segment lost 5 bases and the J segment 4 bases; nucleotides outside the gene matches: 11. CDR3 bases: TGTGCCAGCAGTCTGACACCGGGACTAGCGGGAGGTCGCACCGGGGAGCTGTTTTTT. Its protein is CASSLTPGLAGGRTGELFF.

The rearrangement uses TRBV11-2 and TRBJ2-2; 8 positions match TRBD2. V shed 5 bases, J shed 5 bases, and the junction held 10 bases outside the gene matches. Germline V CDR1 and CDR2: SGHAT, FQNNGV. The CDR3 has 16 amino acids. CDR3: CASSAGSGSGTGELFF. In nucleotides, the CDR3 is TGTGCCAGCAGCGCAGGAAGCGGGAGCGGGACCGGGGAGCTGTTTTTT. Full variable domain (rest looked up from reference TRBV11-2 and TRBJ2-2): EAGVAQSPRYKIIEKRQSVAFWCNPISGHATLYWYQQILGQGPKLLIQFQNNGVVDDSQLPKDRFSAERLKGVDSTLKIQPAKLEDSAVYLCASSAGSGSGTGELFFGEGSRLTVL.

The chain couples TRBV28 to TRBJ1-5; D is perhaps TRBD1 (5 bases). Between the trimmed V and J ends, which lost 5 bases and 1 base, there was a span of 12 bases. CDR3 size: 15 residues. The germline gives CDR1 MDHEN, CDR2 SYDVKM. CDR3 region: CASSPQGGSNQPQHF. CDR3 DNA sequence: TGTGCCAGCAGTCCTCAGGGCGGCAGCAATCAGCCCCAGCATTTT.

The gene calls are TRBV19 and TRBJ2-3; D is ambiguous. Trimming stripped 2 bases from V and 2 bases from J, with 2 bases between. The CDR3 length is 12 residues. Per germline, CDR1 LNHDA and CDR2 SQIVND (reference sequence). This chain's CDR3 is CASSIPTDTQYF. CDR3 nucleotide sequence: TGTGCCAGTAGTATACCCACAGATACGCAGTATTTT. Variable domain in full (rest from reference TRBV19 and TRBJ2-3): DGGITQSPKYLFRKEGQNVTLSCEQNLNHDAMYWYRQDPGQGLRLIYYSQIVNDFQKGDIAEGYSVSREKKESFPLTVTSAQKNPTAFYLCASSIPTDTQYFGPGTRLTVL.

The chain couples TRBV7-2 to TRBJ2-1; 8 nucleotides agree with TRBD1. CDR1 SGHTA and CDR2 FQGNSA come from the germline V gene. With 5 bases clipped from V and 7 bases from J, the junction kept 4 bases outside the gene matches. This CDR3 contains 13 residues. The CDR3 nucleotides read TGTGCCAGCAGCACACGGACAGGGAATGAGCAGTTCTTC. Its translation: CASSTRTGNEQFF.

This clone was counted between two and nine times. The chain employs TRBV19 and TRBJ2-3; D is perhaps TRBD2 (5 bases). The CDR3 runs to 13 residues. Germline values: CDR1 LNHDA, CDR2 SQIVND (reference sequence). V was shortened by 6 bases and J by 6 bases, with 13 bases between the two germline ends. CDR3 loop: CASSMTNADTQYF. The CDR3 DNA follows: TGTGCCAGTAGCATGACTAACGCGGATACGCAGTATTTT. Full variable domain (outside the CDR3, taken from reference TRBV19 and TRBJ2-3): DGGITQSPKYLFRKEGQNVTLSCEQNLNHDAMYWYRQDPGQGLRLIYYSQIVNDFQKGDIAEGYSVSREKKESFPLTVTSAQKNPTAFYLCASSMTNADTQYFGPGTRLTVL.

The genes are TRBV19 and TRBJ1-3; 8 bases align to TRBD1. The V segment lost 2 bases and the J segment 0 bases; nucleotides outside the gene matches: 6. The CDR3 contains 17 residues. Germline V gene sequence: CDR1 LNHDA, CDR2 SQIVND (reference sequence). In nucleotides, the CDR3 is TGTGCCAGTAGTATATCGGGGACAGGCAACTCTGGAAACACCATATATTTT. This gives the protein CASSISGTGNSGNTIYF. The full variable domain, its missing parts supplied by reference TRBV19 and TRBJ1-3, is DGGITQSPKYLFRKEGQNVTLSCEQNLNHDAMYWYRQDPGQGLRLIYYSQIVNDFQKGDIAEGYSVSREKKESFPLTVTSAQKNPTAFYLCASSISGTGNSGNTIYFGEGSWLTVV.